This TCR beta chain was identified in a study of Graves' ophthalmopathy and Graves' hyperthyroidism. Study information: The study drew peripheral blood at initial diagnosis, before any treatment.

The evidence that diagnosis relied on was clinical symptoms, serum thyroxine, TRAb, thyroid ultrasound and orbital computed tomography. The TCR beta CDR3 regions underwent amplification from RNA transcripts. HTBI primers were used in a first-round RT-PCR, which preceded a second-round multiplex PCR. MiXCR was run by TCRdb on the multiplex PCR reads, yielding one entry per CDR3 protein. In the table there are about 740,000 distinct CDR3 sequences, 40% of which are singletons. CDR3 size: 14 residues. The junction had 3 bases not matched to a gene; V was cut back by 5 bases and J by 1 base. The specimen sequenced was peripheral blood. The chain links TRBV12-3 or TRBV12-4 to TRBJ2-5; the match to TRBD1 covers 8 bases. The TCR comes from an adult man with Graves' ophthalmopathy. CDR3 coding DNA: TGTGCCAGCAGTCGGGACAGGACCCAAGAGACCCAGTACTTC. This gives the protein CASSRDRTQETQYF.